This record concerns one TCR beta chain sequence. Its antigen is undetermined. Time point reported: week 3, after first cycle of checkpoint inhibitor. Patients had no prior systemic cancer treatment, immunosuppressants or other active cancers. Measured with immunoSEQ multiplex PCR; TCRdb has only the in-frame clones, and not every one. The table records about 12,000 clones, 70% to 90% of them present only once. The data belong to a study of blood T cell dynamics during melanoma immunotherapy. Turning to the study itself: Standard first-line treatment here was pembrolizumab or nivolumab plus ipilimumab in metastatic melanoma.

Findings of the study overall: PBMC repertoires of eventual disease-control patients split at W3 into clonality or diversity gains. Whether repertoire-driving clones were melanoma-specific could not be determined.

The CDR3 is 14 amino acids. Trimming took off 0 bases at V and 3 bases at J, with 9 bases between the two ends. Germline CDR1 and CDR2: SGDLS and YYNGEE. The TCR originated in a human donor with melanoma. The gene calls are TRBV9 and TRBJ1-1; no reliable D call. The input for sequencing was blood, taken from a patient treated with checkpoint blockade. CDR3 sequence reads: CASSVEGHHTEAFF. The CDR3 DNA reads as TGTGCCAGCAGCGTAGAAGGGCACCACACTGAAGCTTTCTTT.